This T cell receptor (beta chain) was profiled in a study of blood T cell repertoires in COVID-19 (dated by TCRdb to 2019 to 2021). In terms of the full investigation: Collaborator samples came from the United States, Italy and Spain and covered acute and convalescent phases of COVID-19. HLA class I and class II types, where available, came from metadata supplied by the sample provider rather than from assay-based typing. The repertoires were released in a freely available public database meant as a resource for research on the immune response to SARS-CoV-2. The sample metadata nearly always contained a de-identified subject ID, COVID-19 status, age in years and sex. The samples were drawn from the first 160 participants of the ongoing ImmuneRACE study and from under 1,500 subjects provided by 6 global collaborators. Deeply sampled blood TCRbeta repertoires from subjects exposed to, actively infected with, or recovered from COVID-19 were included in the dataset. The material from the prospective study consisted of cDNA or gDNA derived from T cells, B-cell-depleted T cells, or PBMCs. The study at large found these results: Clinical and demographic metadata were provided uncurated, with the amount varying by source and participant.

Points on this clone: Its specific antigen is unknown. There are no base qualities to consult, and no much larger clone falls within one base.

Collaborating institutions collected whole blood in K2EDTA tubes following their own protocols. Collaborator samples were shipped for TCRbeta analysis as frozen whole blood, isolated PBMCs, or DNA extracted from either sample type. The immunoSEQ Assay, a bias-controlled multiplex PCR, was used to amplify TCRbeta CDR3 regions from genomic DNA. In the authors' own workflow: Within the assay, amplification of reference gene primers was used to estimate how many nucleated cells each sample contained. Sequence reads were collapsed and filtered to measure the absolute abundance of every unique TCRbeta CDR3 rearrangement. For each sample, productive Simpson clonality was calculated as the square root of Simpson's diversity index across productive rearrangements. TCRdb took over this immuneACCESS table, retaining in-frame rearrangements with V and J assigned. Such tables are incomplete; in checked studies, under half of the missing clones stem from an unresolved V gene, and the remainder is unexplained. That table is the source of V, J and clone size, and D and trimming were worked out from the DNA. The table for this sample lists hundreds of thousands of clones; 65% to 90% of them were counted only once. The top ten clones comprise 5.1% of the sample.

As encoded in the germline V gene, CDR1 is SGHTA while CDR2 is FQGNSA. The CDR3 covers 18 residues, taking in both the cysteine and the phenylalanine. Only the CDR3 region is kept as DNA, spanning 54 bases read in frame from base 1. V trim: 6 bases; J trim: 4 bases; unmatched bases: 18. The sequence derives from a man aged 45-65 years with active or convalescent COVID-19. This sequence uses TRBV7-2 and TRBJ2-1; 7 junctional bases match TRBD2. The sequencing sample was made of peripheral blood. The CDR3 region: CASRSRGNPTSRYNEQFF. Read as DNA, the sequence is TGTGCCAGCAGGTCGCGGGGAAATCCGACTAGCAGATACAATGAGCAGTTCTTC. Full variable domain (CDR3 extended with the reference TRBV7-2 and TRBJ2-1 proteins): GAGVSQSPSNKVTEKGKDVELRCDPISGHTALYWYRQSLGQGLEFLIYFQGNSAPDKSGLPSDRFSAERTGGSVSTLTIQRTQQEDSAVYLCASRSRGNPTSRYNEQFFGPGTRLTVL.